This T cell receptor (beta chain) was recovered during a study of cytomegalovirus exposure and HLA in healthy donors. Vbeta (60) and Jbeta (13) primers were used in the PCR. Produced via immunoSEQ multiplex PCR; TCRdb's table is partial and in-frame only. Found here are around 170,000 clones, roughly 70% of them singletons; the top ten hold 1.5%. This CDR3 comprises 14 residues. CDR1 is MGHRA, CDR2 YSYEKL, per germline. The V gene lost 8 bases and the J gene lost 0 bases, with 10 bases spanning the gap. The gene calls are TRBV4-1 and TRBJ2-2; no clear D. What was sequenced was PBMCs. This receptor was identified in a girl between 10 and 17 years old in good health and CMV-seronegative. CDR3 region: CASSSGANTGELFF. As DNA, the CDR3 is TGCGCCAGCTCTTCAGGCGCGAACACCGGGGAGCTGTTTTTT.